This entry lists 2 T cell receptor beta chains sequenced from one sample in a study of T cells in Graves' hyperthyroidism and ophthalmopathy. Amplified TCR beta CDR3 regions derived from RNA transcripts. First-round RT-PCR with HTBI primers amplified the TCR CDR3 region. MiXCR was run by TCRdb on the multiplex PCR reads, yielding one entry per CDR3 protein. The profile shows 300,000 to 450,000 distinct CDR3 sequences, about 12% of them singletons. The material sequenced was blood. These receptors were collected from a woman between 18 and 29 years old with Graves' hyperthyroidism.

This chain connects TRBV4-1 to TRBJ2-2, with D possibly matching TRBD2 (6 bases). Germline V lookup: CDR1 MGHRA, CDR2 YSYEKL. Trimming shortened V by 2 bases and J by 1 base, and 14 bases separated the two germline ends. This CDR3 comprises 17 residues. The CDR3 coding sequence is TGCGCCAGCAGCCAACCCCGACGGACTATGAACACCGGGGAGCTGTTTTTT. Protein: CASSQPRRTMNTGELFF.

This clonotype was detected only a few times. The chain combines TRBV3-1 with TRBJ1-2; 11 bases match TRBD1. CDR1 and CDR2 (germline): LGHDT, YNNKEL (reference sequence). J gave up 7 bases and V 1 base, and 8 bases lay outside the gene matches. This CDR3 spans 16 amino acids. CDR3 protein: CASSQGTGGVLGGYTF. CDR3 DNA: TGTGCCAGCAGCCAAGGGACAGGGGGCGTTCTCGGTGGCTACACCTTC. The whole variable domain, filled in from reference TRBV3-1 and TRBJ1-2, reads DTAVSQTPKYLVTQMGNDKSIKCEQNLGHDTMYWYKQDSKKFLKIMFSYNNKELIINETVPNRFSPKSPDKAHLNLHINSLELGDSAVYFCASSQGTGGVLGGYTFGSGTRLTVV.